This TCR beta chain stems from a study of metastatic and nonmetastatic thyroid tumors. On the study more broadly: Repertoires were compared across blood and tumor or nodule tissue from malignant and benign thyroid patients.

Germline V gene sequence: CDR1 SGHTA, CDR2 FQGNSA. The CDR3 is 15 residues long. V was trimmed by 1 base and J by 4 bases, leaving 14 bases between them. Overall study results and limits: When malignant thyroid tumors were compared with benign nodules, TCR beta diversity was reportedly significantly higher in the malignant tumors. This held in both blood and tumor samples.

In the source study's methods: Construction of a distant-metastasis classifier for papillary thyroid cancer relied on CDR3 differences across clinicopathological groups. TCRdb called clones again from the PCR reads with MiXCR. The V and J calls and clone size are TCRdb's, not the authors'. In the table there are some 14,000 clones, around 28% of which are singletons. Worth noting for this clone: The target antigen is unknown.

Each patient went into thyroid surgery without having received any treatment. The chain carries TRBV7-2 and TRBJ2-7; D possibly corresponds to TRBD2 (5 bases). Sequences were obtained from tumor tissue. This receptor was identified in a male donor with papillary thyroid cancer or a benign thyroid nodule (not recorded which). Some clones in this sample may be carry-over from other donors' samples. The CDR3 region has the DNA TGTGCCAGCAGCTTAGTTGCGGCTAGCCCGTACGAGCAGTACTTC. Its translation is CASSLVAASPYEQYF.